The 30 T cell receptor beta chains listed next were all sequenced from one sample in a study of blood T cell repertoires in COVID-19. Profiling relied on immunoSEQ multiplex PCR, and the TCRdb table lists in-frame clones only, not all of them. Here the sample spans some 120,000 clones, about 85% being singletons. The sequenced sample was peripheral blood. These receptors originate from a man older than 75 with active or convalescent COVID-19.

The rearrangement joins TRBV27 to TRBJ1-2; 7 nucleotides align to TRBD1. With 4 bases clipped from V and 10 bases from J, the junction kept 15 bases outside the gene matches. CDR1 and CDR2 from the germline V gene are MNHEY and SMNVEV (reference sequence). The CDR3 has 15 residues. As DNA, the CDR3 is TGTGCCAGCAGTTCCACCGGGACAGCCGTCGTGGCCTACACCTTC. As protein: CASSSTGTAVVAYTF.

The table lists this clone with a count of one. The chain has TRBV27 and TRBJ2-3; no clear D gene. The CDR3 has 14 residues. Trimming removed 5 bases from V and 0 bases from J, with 9 bases in between. From germline, CDR1 is MNHEY and CDR2 SMNVEV (reference sequence). The CDR3 DNA reads TGTGCCAGCAGTCCTACGCCAAGCACAGATACGCAGTATTTT. This translates into CASSPTPSTDTQYF.

The rearrangement links TRBV28 to TRBJ2-5; possible D gene TRBD1, 5 bases. Trimming took 3 bases from V and 0 from J, leaving 5 bases between them. Germline loops: CDR1 MDHEN, CDR2 SYDVKM. The CDR3 length is 13 residues. The CDR3 bases are TGTGCCAGCAGTTTCAGGGACCAAGAGACCCAGTACTTC. Protein product: CASSFRDQETQYF.

The rearrangement uses TRBV15 and TRBJ2-1; 16 positions agree with TRBD2. The V gene's germline CDR1 is LNHNV and CDR2 YYDKDF (reference sequence). V dropped 7 bases and J dropped 1; count of bases not matched to a gene: 7. CDR3 length: 18 residues. The CDR3 reads CATTPGTSGGASYNEQFF. The CDR3 nucleotides read TGTGCCACCACCCCTGGGACTAGCGGGGGGGCATCCTACAATGAGCAGTTCTTC.

This chain uses TRBV23-1 with TRBJ2-1; 8 positions match TRBD1. TRBV23-1 is sorted into the ORF group, with uncertain function. The CDR3 has 13 residues. V was clipped by 10 bases and J by 7 bases; unmatched bases: 9. Written as DNA, the CDR3 is TGCGCCACCTGCAGGGGGCGAGGGAATGAGCAGTTCTTC. Translated: CATCRGRGNEQFF.

The chain has TRBV7-9 and TRBJ2-7, with 7 bases aligning to TRBD1. V shed 4 bases, J shed 6 bases, and the junction held 18 bases outside the gene matches. The CDR3 has 17 residues. The germline gives CDR1 SEHNR, CDR2 FQNEAQ (reference sequence). As DNA, the CDR3 is TGTGCCAGCAGCTCCGGGACAGCGACCTCACTCCTTGGCGAGCAGTACTTC. Encoded protein: CASSSGTATSLLGEQYF.

A single count supports this clone. The V call is TRBV2, the J call TRBJ1-5; possibly TRBD1 for D (6 bases). Trimming stripped 1 base from V and 4 bases from J, with 8 bases between. Germline V gene lookup returns CDR1 SNHLY and CDR2 FYNNEI. This CDR3 is built from 14 residues. The CDR3 is CASSEVDRNQPQHF. The CDR3 DNA reads TGTGCCAGCAGTGAAGTGGACAGAAATCAGCCCCAGCATTTT.

This clone was recorded only once. V gene TRBV25-1 combines with J gene TRBJ1-2; the D gene is possibly TRBD1 (6 bases). The CDR3 totals 13 residues. The germline CDR1 and CDR2 sequences are MGHDK and SYGVNS. Trimming stripped 2 bases from V and 4 bases from J, with 8 bases between. This CDR3 is CASSEDRLYGYTF. The CDR3 DNA reads as TGTGCCAGCAGTGAAGACAGGCTCTATGGCTACACCTTC.

The V and J genes are TRBV5-1 and TRBJ1-4, with TRBD1 identical over 7 bases. Germline V gene sequence: CDR1 SGHRS, CDR2 YFSETQ. V gave up 0 bases and J gave up 7 bases; unmatched junction bases: 6. The CDR3 consists of 15 residues. The CDR3 region is CASSLGQGSGEKLFF. In DNA form, the CDR3 reads TGCGCCAGCAGCTTGGGACAGGGTTCGGGTGAAAAACTGTTTTTT.

The CDR3 protein is CASSPQAGDTGELFF. As DNA, the CDR3 is TGTGCCAGCTCACCACAAGCGGGAGACACCGGGGAGCTGTTTTTT. This rearrangement joins TRBV18 to TRBJ2-2; 8 bases map to TRBD2. Germline CDR1 is KGHSH and CDR2 is LQKENI. With 1 base clipped from V and 3 bases from J, the junction kept 1 base outside the gene matches. CDR3 size: 15 residues.

The chain has TRBV11-3 and TRBJ2-7; D possibly corresponds to TRBD2 (6 bases). Germline assignment: CDR1 SGHNT and CDR2 YENEEA. V lost 0 bases and J lost 7, with 10 bases in between. The CDR3 spans 13 residues. CDR3 residues: CASSLERAGEQYF. Written as DNA, the CDR3 is TGTGCCAGCAGCTTAGAAAGGGCGGGGGAGCAGTACTTC.

The CDR3, as DNA: TGTGCCAGTAGTGGGAGGGGCGATATCGAAAAACTGTTTTTT. This sequence encodes CASSGRGDIEKLFF. The chain couples TRBV19 to TRBJ1-4; weak D call: TRBD1 (5 bases). The CDR3 is made up of 14 amino acids. V was clipped by 5 bases and J by 8 bases, with 15 bases between them. Germline assignment: CDR1 LNHDA and CDR2 SQIVND (reference sequence).

This clone was found many times. J is TRBJ2-1 and V is TRBV5-1; TRBD1 aligns across 7 bases. The V segment lost 0 bases and the J segment 1 base; nucleotides outside the gene matches: 1. The CDR3 has 15 residues. CDR1 is SGHRS and CDR2 is YFSETQ in the germline V gene. The CDR3: CASSLAQGSYNEQFF. The CDR3 coding sequence is TGCGCCAGCAGCTTGGCACAGGGGTCCTACAATGAGCAGTTCTTC.

This CDR3 is CASNPRAGPRNEQFF. The CDR3 region has the DNA TGTGCCAGCAACCCAAGGGCGGGTCCACGGAATGAGCAGTTCTTC. The gene calls are TRBV7-8 and TRBJ2-1; TRBD2 is a possible D gene (5 bases). Germline lookup yields CDR1 SGHVS and CDR2 FQNEAQ. V lost 7 bases to trimming and J lost 7 bases, with 20 bases between them. CDR3 length: 15 residues.

The chain links TRBV6-2 or TRBV6-3 to TRBJ2-5; perhaps TRBD1 as D (5 bases). This CDR3 spans 13 amino acids. Germline CDR1 MNHEY, CDR2 SVGEGT. V lost 2 bases and J lost 4, with 8 bases in between. CDR3 bases: TGTGCCAGCAGTTACGAAGACAGAGAGACCCAGTACTTC. This sequence encodes CASSYEDRETQYF.

The rearrangement joins TRBV3-1 (or the pseudogene TRBV3-2) to TRBJ1-6; D is possibly TRBD1 (5 bases). Per the germline V gene, CDR1 is LGHDT and CDR2 is YNNKEL (reference sequence). The CDR3 is 16 residues long. V was clipped by 4 bases and J by 2 bases, with 12 bases between them. CDR3: CASSPTRGAYNSPLHF. CDR3 DNA: TGTGCCAGCAGCCCCACACGGGGGGCCTATAATTCACCCCTCCACTTT.

This clone was seen just once. This chain links TRBV15 with TRBJ2-3, with 7 bases identical to TRBD2. The CDR3 is made up of 16 amino acids. Trimming removed 6 bases from V and 2 bases from J; junction bases left unmatched: 11. The germline CDR1 and CDR2 sequences are LNHNV and YYDKDF (reference sequence). This CDR3 reads CATRSSRGFHTDTQYF. The CDR3 coding sequence is TGTGCCACCAGGTCATCGCGGGGGTTCCACACAGATACGCAGTATTTT.

The V call is TRBV19, the J call TRBJ1-2, with 9 bases matching TRBD1. The germline V gene has CDR1 LNHDA and CDR2 SQIVND (reference sequence). The length of the CDR3 is 12 residues. Trimming took 8 bases from V and 8 from J; bases not matched to a gene: 6. The CDR3 reads CASLQGAGGYTF. The DNA for the CDR3 is TGTGCCAGTCTACAGGGGGCTGGAGGCTACACCTTC.

The V gene is TRBV4-2, the J gene TRBJ2-1; TRBD1 matches 8 bases. The CDR3 totals 15 residues. Germline V lookup: CDR1 LGHNA, CDR2 YNFKEQ. Trimming took 1 base from V and 5 from J; bases not matched to a gene: 4. For the CDR3, the DNA is TGTGCCAGCAGCCAAGGGCAGGGGGCTGACAATGAGCAGTTCTTC. Translating it yields CASSQGQGADNEQFF.

This clone was detected only a few times. This chain joins TRBV20-1 and TRBJ2-7; perhaps TRBD2 as D (5 bases). Between the trimmed V and J ends, which lost 3 bases and 6 bases, there was a span of 12 bases. Germline V gene data show CDR1 as DFQATT and CDR2 as SNEGSKA (reference sequence). CDR3 length: 12 residues. CDR3 loop: CSASAPGTEQYF. The CDR3 DNA follows: TGCAGTGCTAGTGCCCCGGGAACCGAGCAGTACTTC.

This chain uses TRBV3-1 (or the pseudogene TRBV3-2) with TRBJ2-7, with 9 positions matching TRBD2. The J segment lost 4 bases and the V segment lost 1 base, leaving 8 bases of the junction unmatched. Germline CDR1 and CDR2: LGHDT and YNNKEL (reference sequence). CDR3 length: 16 amino acids. The CDR3 DNA sequence: TGTGCCAGCAGCCAAGCCGTAGCGGGAGCGGGGTACGAGCAGTACTTC. It is translated as CASSQAVAGAGYEQYF.

The rearrangement links TRBV7-9 to TRBJ1-1; 7 bases are a match to TRBD1. Germline V gene lookup returns CDR1 SEHNR and CDR2 FQNEAQ (reference sequence). Trimming removed 6 bases from V and 4 bases from J; junction bases left unmatched: 5. This CDR3 spans 13 amino acids. This chain's CDR3 is CASRAGGSTEAFF. The CDR3 DNA reads as TGTGCCAGCAGGGCAGGGGGTAGCACTGAAGCTTTCTTT.

V usage is TRBV10-3 and J usage is TRBJ2-1; TRBD1 aligns across 9 bases. CDR1 ENHRY and CDR2 SYGVKD come from the germline V gene. The V gene end was trimmed by 6 bases and the J gene end by 2 bases; junction bases not matched to a gene: 14. The CDR3 has 18 amino acids. CDR3 in amino acids: CAIRGQGTGNTAYNEQFF. The DNA of the CDR3 is TGTGCCATCAGGGGACAGGGAACGGGGAATACGGCCTACAATGAGCAGTTCTTC.

The rearrangement links TRBV29-1 to TRBJ1-4; a possible D gene is TRBD1 (6 bases). CDR3 size: 14 residues. V lost 5 bases and J lost 2, with 12 bases in between. Germline V gene sequence: CDR1 SQVTM, CDR2 ANQGSEA. DNA for the CDR3: TGCAGCGTTACTTTGGGGGCGACTAATGAAAAACTGTTTTTT. It is translated as CSVTLGATNEKLFF.

The J gene is TRBJ2-7, the V gene TRBV28; the match to TRBD1 covers 9 bases. The length of the CDR3 is 15 residues. Looked up from germline, CDR1 is MDHEN and CDR2 is SYDVKM. The V and J ends lost 5 bases and 6 bases, in that order; junction bases with no gene match: 11. The CDR3 coding sequence is TGTGCCAGCAGTCACCCGGGACAGGGCTTTGGCGAGCAGTACTTC. Translation gives CASSHPGQGFGEQYF.

The chain carries TRBV7-2 and TRBJ1-2; 7 nucleotides agree with TRBD1. The V gene end was trimmed by 5 bases and the J gene end by 2 bases; junction bases not matched to a gene: 5. From germline, CDR1 is SGHTA and CDR2 FQGNSA. The CDR3 has 14 residues. The CDR3 loop reads CASSATQGNYGYTF. The CDR3 nucleotides read TGTGCCAGCAGCGCCACACAGGGGAACTATGGCTACACCTTC.

This chain uses TRBV5-1 with TRBJ1-2; perhaps TRBD1 as D (6 bases). There are 15 residues in the CDR3. Trimming removed 4 bases at V and 4 bases at J, with 17 bases between. Germline CDR1 and CDR2: SGHRS and YFSETQ. The CDR3 sequence: CASSLTSTGGYGYTF. The DNA of the CDR3 is TGCGCCAGCAGCCTCACCTCGACAGGCGGCTATGGCTACACCTTC.

This chain links TRBV7-2 with TRBJ2-1; TRBD2 aligns across 9 bases. V lost 8 bases and J lost 0; bases outside the gene matches: 8. The CDR3 is made up of 16 amino acids. The germline CDR1 and CDR2 sequences are SGHTA and FQGNSA. The CDR3, as DNA: TGTGCCAGCGGAAGGACTAGCGATAGCTCCTACAATGAGCAGTTCTTC. It translates to CASGRTSDSSYNEQFF.

V is TRBV7-6 and J is TRBJ2-2; 11 bases align to TRBD1. This CDR3 contains 19 residues. J gave up 7 bases and V 0 bases, and 13 bases lay outside the gene matches. Germline V lookup: CDR1 SGHVS, CDR2 FNYEAQ. The CDR3 DNA reads TGTGCCAGCAGCTTAGCCCCCGCGGTAGGACAGGGGGCGATCGGGGAGCTGTTTTTT. Translated, it gives CASSLAPAVGQGAIGELFF.

The V call is TRBV7-3, the J call TRBJ2-2; unclear D gene. V shed 4 bases and J shed 6 bases, with 9 bases lying between them. Germline lookup yields CDR1 SGHTA and CDR2 FQGTGA. This CDR3 contains 13 residues. For the CDR3, the DNA is TGTGCCAGCAGCTCCGAGATACCCGGGGAGCTGTTTTTT. It encodes CASSSEIPGELFF.